The rows below give T cell receptor beta chains drawn from one sample of a study of CXCR3-negative and CXCR3-positive naive CD8 T cells. After re-calling the 5' RACE reads, TCRdb lists one entry per CDR3 protein, DNA absent. The listing contains roughly 120,000 distinct CDR3 sequences. The sequencing sample was made of naive CXCR3+ CD8+ T cells from blood. The receptors stem from a human donor in good health. Some clones in this sample may be carry-over from other donors' samples. Each CDR3 is given with its conserved first and last residue.

v_call	j_call	cdr3_aa
TRBV27	TRBJ2-7	CASSPLLRDRGYEQYF
TRBV12-2	TRBJ2-2	CASRFRQMNTGELFF
TRBV24-1	TRBJ1-2	CATSDETGRNGYTF
TRBV2	TRBJ2-3	CARDGTSGRADTQYF
TRBV20-1	TRBJ2-7	CSAREGPLYEQYF
TRBV27	TRBJ2-4	CASSLSTGTSVGIQYF
TRBV29-1	TRBJ2-3	CSAPQSDTQYF
TRBV21-1	TRBJ2-6	CASSKGPGVSGANVLTF
TRBV20-1	TRBJ2-7	CSARTSGAYEQYF
TRBV6-2/TRBV6-3	TRBJ2-1	CASSYRHLGHNEQFF
TRBV6-2/TRBV6-3	TRBJ1-1	CASSYTAVGTEAFF
TRBV6-6	TRBJ2-6	CASSYDGALAGANVLTF
TRBV3-1	TRBJ1-1	CASSQDGRGNTEAFF
TRBV24-1	TRBJ2-7	CATSEYPPDAAGLAGHEQYF
TRBV6-4	TRBJ2-3	CASSDSTEGNTQYF
TRBV5-1	TRBJ1-1	CASSLVGGENTEAFF
TRBV6-2/TRBV6-3	TRBJ2-3	CASSYSAGSTDTQYF
TRBV14	TRBJ1-1	CASSQVRRGLNTEAFF
TRBV12-3/TRBV12-4	TRBJ2-1	CASSFWDREVGEQFF
TRBV6-5	TRBJ2-1	CASSPMGNYNEQFF
TRBV20-1	TRBJ2-1	CSARDRDRISYNEQFF
TRBV6-5	TRBJ1-2	CASSYTWDSPYGYTF
TRBV7-9	TRBJ2-7	CASSLGDWPSYEERENNEQYF
TRBV12-3/TRBV12-4	TRBJ2-2	CASSLALNTWELFF
TRBV7-3	TRBJ2-3	CASSPSGRLTDTQYF
TRBV7-9	TRBJ2-4	CASSSRQGSKWGNIQYF
TRBV15	TRBJ2-1	CATNSGSGDEQFF
TRBV29-1	TRBJ2-7	CSVDIYEEQYF
TRBV19	TRBJ1-5	CASSINSPGQPQHF
TRBV6-1	TRBJ2-2	CASSPAGEGELFF
TRBV7-6	TRBJ2-7	CASSAGPTYEQYF
TRBV27	TRBJ1-1	CASSSGLNFGTEAFF
TRBV7-2	TRBJ1-2	CASSLGSSNYGYTF
TRBV4-1	TRBJ2-2	CASSQWATTNTGELFF
TRBV10-1	TRBJ2-1	CASSAGSGSSSYNEQFF
TRBV7-9	TRBJ1-5	CASSLSGGKNQPQHF
TRBV20-1	TRBJ1-1	CSAIGLEAEAFF
TRBV30	TRBJ1-2	CAWSVGQGARGYTF
TRBV7-2	TRBJ1-1	CASSFRGVTEAFF